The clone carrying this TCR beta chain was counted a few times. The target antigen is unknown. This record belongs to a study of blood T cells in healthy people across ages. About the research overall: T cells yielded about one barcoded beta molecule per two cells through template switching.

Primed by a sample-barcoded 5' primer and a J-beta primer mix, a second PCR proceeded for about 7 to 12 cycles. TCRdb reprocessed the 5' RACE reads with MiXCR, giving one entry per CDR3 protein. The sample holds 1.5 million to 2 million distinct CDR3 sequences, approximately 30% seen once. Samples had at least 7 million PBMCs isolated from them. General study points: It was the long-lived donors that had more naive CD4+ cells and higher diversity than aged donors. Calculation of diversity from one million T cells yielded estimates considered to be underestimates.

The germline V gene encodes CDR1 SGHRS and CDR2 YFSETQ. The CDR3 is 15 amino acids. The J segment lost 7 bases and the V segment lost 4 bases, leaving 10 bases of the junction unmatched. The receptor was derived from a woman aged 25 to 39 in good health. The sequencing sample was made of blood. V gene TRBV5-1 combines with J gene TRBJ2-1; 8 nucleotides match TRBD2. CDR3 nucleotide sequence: TGCGCCAGCAGCCGGACTAGCCGGGAGATTAATGAGCAGTTCTTC. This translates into CASSRTSREINEQFF.